The clone carrying this T cell receptor (beta chain) was found once. The CDR3 totals 13 residues. Trimming stripped 6 bases from V and 2 bases from J, with 9 bases between. Per germline, CDR1 ENHRY and CDR2 SYGVKD. Original handling: Estimation of nucleated cell counts relied on the amplification of reference gene primers. Using immunoSEQ multiplex PCR, the repertoire was profiled, and TCRdb retains in-frame clones only, with some absent. V and J calls and clone size are copied from that table; D and trimming were computed from the DNA. The sample comprises about 180,000 clones, approximately 90% of which are singletons, and 4% to 5% rests with the top ten. The sample belongs to a study of blood T cell repertoires in COVID-19. In the study overall: Sites in the United States, Italy and Spain provided acute and convalescent COVID-19 samples. PBMCs, B-cell-depleted T cells, or T cells were the source of the cDNA or gDNA that made up the material.

Sequencing input: peripheral blood. The TCR sequence derives from a young woman with acute or convalescent COVID-19. This sequence joins TRBV10-3 and TRBJ2-3; perhaps TRBD2 as D (6 bases). The chain's CDR3 is CAISGGVTDTQYF. In DNA, the CDR3 is TGTGCCATCAGCGGGGGAGTCACAGATACGCAGTATTTT.